This record covers a single T cell receptor (beta chain). Antigen specificity is unknown. This sample was included in a study of blood T cells in healthy people across ages. Study-wide points: In these data, TCR beta diversity tracked strongly with naive T cell percentage.

Next came a second PCR, run for about 7 to 11 cycles, which used a sample-barcoded 5' primer along with a J-beta primer mix. TCRdb reanalysed the 5' RACE reads using MiXCR and keeps one entry per CDR3 protein. This sample yields 1.5 million to 2 million distinct CDR3 sequences, of which about 50% are seen a single time; 2.1% belongs to the top ten. Per germline, CDR1 MDHEN and CDR2 SYDVKM. This CDR3 is built from 16 residues. V lost 3 bases and J lost 2, with 15 bases in between. This receptor was taken from a woman aged 40-49 years in good health. The sequencing input was blood. V is TRBV28 and J is TRBJ2-3, with D perhaps TRBD1 (5 bases). CDR3 coding DNA: TGTGCCAGCAGTTTCCCTCAGACAGTTCTCACAGATACGCAGTATTTT. Translated, it gives CASSFPQTVLTDTQYF.